This record covers a single T cell receptor (beta chain). This specimen comes from a study of T-cell reconstitution after alpha-beta-depleted transplantation in children. Unique molecular identifiers were incorporated when the TCRbeta library was constructed. TCRdb passed the PCR reads through MiXCR, listing each CDR3 protein once. Of some 840,000 distinct CDR3 sequences in the sample, less than 20% were seen once. Losses at the gene ends were 1 base for V and 4 bases for J; bases not matched to a gene: 6. The germline V gene has CDR1 SEHNR and CDR2 FQNEAQ (reference sequence). The CDR3 runs to 15 residues.

This rearrangement joins TRBV7-9 to TRBJ1-2; 7 positions match TRBD1. This receptor was identified in a male patient between 10 and 17 years old who had a stem cell transplant for acute lymphoblastic leukemia, so the T cells may come from the graft donor. The source material was PBMCs, mostly from graft donor cells, sampled 360 days after TCRalphabeta/CD19-depleted stem cell transplant. The CDR3 spells CASSLVTGAFYGYTF. As DNA, the CDR3 is TGTGCCAGCAGCTTAGTTACAGGGGCGTTCTATGGCTACACCTTC.